The source of this T cell receptor (beta chain) is a study of blood T cells in healthy people across ages. A J-beta primer mix and a sample-barcoded 5' primer were used in a second PCR of roughly 6 to 12 cycles. TCRdb reprocessed the 5' RACE reads with MiXCR, giving one entry per CDR3 protein. The sample consists of over 1,200,000 distinct CDR3 sequences, 59% of them appearing once. There were healthy Caucasian individuals from Russia, aged about 6 to 100, serving as donors. Total RNA amounts of at least 6 micrograms were extracted per sample. With 6 bases clipped from V and 5 bases from J, the junction kept 11 bases outside the gene matches. This CDR3 has 15 residues. CDR1 and CDR2 (germline): SQVTM, ANQGSEA.

The J gene is TRBJ2-1, the V gene TRBV29-1; TRBD2 matches at 9 bases. The sequenced material came from blood. The sequence was obtained from a man aged 18-30 years in good health. The CDR3 nucleotides are TGCAGCGTAGCGAAACGACTAGCGGAGAACAATGAGCAGTTCTTC. Translated: CSVAKRLAENNEQFF.